The clone carrying this TCR beta chain was recorded a few times. Its antigen is unidentified. Replicate sorted-subset PCRs were loaded with around 220 ng DNA, about 28,000 T cell genomes. Produced via immunoSEQ multiplex PCR; TCRdb's table is partial and in-frame only. The data show about 670,000 clones, roughly 70% seen once. The data derive from a study of shared clonotypes between healthy human individuals. Findings of the study overall: Rarefaction exposed incomplete sorted-subset sequencing despite large depth. Sampling covered blood only; tissue repertoires likely differ.

Trimming removed 3 bases from V and 6 bases from J, with 5 bases in between. The germline V gene encodes CDR1 MDHEN and CDR2 SYDVKM. The CDR3 covers 11 residues. The sequencing sample was made of memory CD4+ T cells sorted from blood. Specified subset: CD45RA-negative fraction. The receptor's source is a woman aged 25 to 39 in good health. The chain couples TRBV28 to TRBJ1-2, with no clear D. The CDR3 loop reads CASSFPDGYTF. CDR3 nucleotides: TGTGCCAGCAGTTTCCCGGATGGCTACACCTTC.